The present T cell receptor (beta chain) was sequenced within a study of blood T cell repertoires in COVID-19 (dated by TCRdb to between 2020 and 2021). A note on the overall study: Collaborator samples came from the United States, Italy and Spain and covered acute and convalescent phases of COVID-19. The material from the prospective study consisted of cDNA or gDNA derived from T cells, B-cell-depleted T cells, or PBMCs. The dataset comprised deeply sampled blood TCRbeta repertoires from subjects exposed to, actively infected with, or recovered from COVID-19. The repertoires were made available in a free public database intended to serve as a resource for research on the immune response to SARS-CoV-2. The samples were drawn from two sources: the first 160 participants of the ongoing ImmuneRACE study, and 950 to 1,500 subjects contributed by 6 global collaborators. Sample metadata almost always included a de-identified subject ID, COVID-19 status, age in years and sex. HLA class I and class II types, where available, came from metadata supplied by the sample provider rather than from assay-based typing.

General conclusions and limits of the study: The amount of clinical and demographic metadata varied by source and participant and was provided uncurated.

The collaborating institutions used their own protocols to collect whole blood in K2EDTA tubes. For TCRbeta analysis, collaborators shipped samples in one of three forms: frozen whole blood, isolated PBMCs, or DNA extracted from either of those sample types. V gives up 5 bases and J gives up 8 bases, and the segment between their germline ends measures 19 bases. From the cysteine through the phenylalanine, the CDR3 covers 16 amino acids. CDR3 DNA is the only sequence kept; it has 48 bases, read in frame from the first base. For CDR1 and CDR2, the germline V gene (reference sequence) lists MNHNY and SVGAGI. TCRbeta CDR3 regions were amplified from genomic DNA by means of the immunoSEQ Assay, a bias-controlled multiplex PCR. The paper's data handling went like this. Within the assay, amplification of reference gene primers was used to estimate how many nucleated cells each sample contained. To quantify the absolute abundance of each unique TCRbeta CDR3 rearrangement, sequence reads were collapsed and filtered. For each sample, productive Simpson clonality was calculated as the square root of Simpson's diversity index over productive rearrangements. Not all clones reach the TCRdb copy of this immuneACCESS table, which keeps in-frame sequences only. Checked studies attribute under half of the gap to unresolved V genes and leave the rest unexplained. V, J and clone size are those of that table, while D and trimming were read from the DNA. The sample contains around 160,000 clones, 82% of them found a single time. The ten most abundant clones make up roughly 15% of the sample.

As concerns this clone: Its binding antigen is unknown. It has no much larger one-base neighbor in the sample; base qualities were not kept.

This receptor was obtained from a human donor with acute or convalescent COVID-19. The donor label of this sample is uncertain. The specimen was peripheral blood. The rearrangement joined TRBV6-6 to TRBJ1-6; a tentative D match to TRBD1 spans 6 bases. The CDR3 corresponds to CASSRSTGNGYSPLHF. DNA sequence: TGTGCCAGCAGTCGATCTACAGGGAATGGGTATTCACCCCTCCACTTT.